The clone carrying this TCR beta chain was counted between two and nine times. The target antigen is unknown. TCRdb independently ran MiXCR on the 5' RACE reads; one entry per CDR3 protein. Of approximately 300,000 distinct CDR3 sequences listed, 7.5% to 9.5% are singletons. These data originate in a study of T-cell memory formation after mild COVID-19. Across the study: Largely, TCR clusters stayed within a single donor.

Study-wide findings and caveats: Clones shrinking between day 15 and 85 showed a balanced CD4/CD8 split, and those that grew later tilted toward CD4+. The study found contracting CD4+ clones mainly in CM and EM and contracting CD8+ clones in EMRA.

The CDR3 is 15 residues long. Germline V gives CDR1 MNHEY, CDR2 SVGAGI. V lost 2 bases, J lost 3 bases, and 13 bases lay in between. This sequence originates from a young man who had mild COVID-19 (a few samples of this study predate the infection). Cell type and time point are not known. Sequencing input: PBMCs or a T cell subset sorted from them (not recorded which). V gene TRBV6-5 combines with J gene TRBJ1-2; D unclear. This CDR3 reads CASSYVVRRDYGYTF. Here the CDR3 DNA reads TGTGCCAGCAGTTACGTGGTACGGAGAGACTATGGCTACACCTTC.